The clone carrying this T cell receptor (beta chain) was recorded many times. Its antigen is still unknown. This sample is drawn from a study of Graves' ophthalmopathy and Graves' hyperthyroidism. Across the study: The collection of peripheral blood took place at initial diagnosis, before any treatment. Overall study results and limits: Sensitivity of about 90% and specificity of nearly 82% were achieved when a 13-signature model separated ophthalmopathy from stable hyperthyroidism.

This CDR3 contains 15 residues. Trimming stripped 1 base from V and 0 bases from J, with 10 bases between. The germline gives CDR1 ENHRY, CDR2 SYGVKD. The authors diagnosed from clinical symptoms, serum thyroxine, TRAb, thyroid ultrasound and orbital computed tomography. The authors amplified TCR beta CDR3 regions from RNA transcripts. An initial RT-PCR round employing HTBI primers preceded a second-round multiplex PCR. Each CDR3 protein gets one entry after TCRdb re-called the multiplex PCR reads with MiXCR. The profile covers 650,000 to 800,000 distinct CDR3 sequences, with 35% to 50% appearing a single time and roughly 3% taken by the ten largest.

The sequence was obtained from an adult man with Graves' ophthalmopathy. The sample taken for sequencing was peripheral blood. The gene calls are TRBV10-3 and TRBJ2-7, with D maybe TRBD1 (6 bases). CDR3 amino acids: CAISEFEDSSYEQYF. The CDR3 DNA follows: TGTGCCATCAGTGAGTTCGAGGACAGCTCCTACGAGCAGTACTTC.